The 11 T cell receptor beta chains below come from one sample, sequenced in a study of CD8 T cells in Susac syndrome. Reverse transcription of roughly 0.5 to 1 ug RNA was carried out with random hexamers. In TCRdb, the immunoSEQ multiplex PCR reads were re-called with MiXCR into one record per CDR3 protein. The sample records 100,000 to 150,000 distinct CDR3 sequences, roughly 94% being singletons. Sequenced: CD8+ T cells from PBMCs. Receptor source: a human donor with Susac syndrome.

The chain joins TRBV6-5 to TRBJ1-5; D remains ambiguous. The CDR3 is 15 amino acids. Germline CDR1 reads MNHEY; CDR2 reads SVGAGI. V was clipped by 7 bases and J by 5 bases, with 18 bases between them. The CDR3 nucleotides are TGTGCCAGCAAGATGGGATCTTCAGGAGATCAGCCCCAGCATTTT. Translation: CASKMGSSGDQPQHF.

V usage is TRBV7-9 and J usage is TRBJ2-5; TRBD1 or TRBD2 may be the D gene (5 bases each). The germline V gene has CDR1 SEHNR and CDR2 FQNEAQ (reference sequence). Trimming took off 6 bases at V and 5 bases at J, with 13 bases between the two ends. This CDR3 is built from 13 residues. CDR3 amino acids: CASRPGWGETQYF. CDR3 nucleotides: TGTGCCAGCAGACCCGGGTGGGGGGAGACCCAGTACTTC.

The CDR3 is CASSLEFLGINKNIQYF. The CDR3 bases are TGCGCCAGCAGCTTGGAATTTTTAGGGATAAACAAAAACATTCAGTACTTC. V usage is TRBV5-1 and J usage is TRBJ2-4; D unclear. The CDR3 spans 17 residues. Germline V gene lookup returns CDR1 SGHRS and CDR2 YFSETQ. V was clipped by 0 bases and J by 3 bases, with 16 bases between them.

J is TRBJ1-1 and V is TRBV19; maybe TRBD1 (5 bases). Looked up from germline, CDR1 is LNHDA and CDR2 is SQIVND (reference sequence). The V gene lost 6 bases and the J gene lost 0 bases, with 20 bases spanning the gap. The CDR3 is made up of 17 amino acids. The chain's CDR3 is CASSPRGWVPLNTEAFF. The DNA for the CDR3 is TGTGCCAGTAGCCCCCGGGGCTGGGTTCCCTTGAACACTGAAGCTTTCTTT. Combining the CDR3 with reference TRBV19 and TRBJ1-1 gives the whole variable domain DGGITQSPKYLFRKEGQNVTLSCEQNLNHDAMYWYRQDPGQGLRLIYYSQIVNDFQKGDIAEGYSVSREKKESFPLTVTSAQKNPTAFYLCASSPRGWVPLNTEAFFGQGTRLTVV.

The chain recombines TRBV9 with TRBJ2-1, with D hard to call. The germline V and J ends were trimmed by 4 bases and 4 bases, with 9 bases remaining between them. Germline V lookup: CDR1 SGDLS, CDR2 YYNGEE. The CDR3 runs 13 residues. The CDR3 sequence is CASSPTLYNEQFF. The CDR3 DNA reads TGTGCCAGCAGCCCCACCCTGTACAATGAGCAGTTCTTC.

V is TRBV9 and J is TRBJ2-3; D call uncertain. V was clipped by 4 bases and J by 2 bases, with 8 bases between them. This CDR3 has 13 amino acids. Germline assignment: CDR1 SGDLS and CDR2 YYNGEE. The CDR3 region has the DNA TGTGCCAGCAGCTCAGGTGACACAGATACGCAGTATTTT. Protein: CASSSGDTDTQYF.

The rearrangement uses TRBV4-1 and TRBJ2-3; the D call may be TRBD1 or TRBD2 (6 bases each). The CDR3 is made up of 17 amino acids. Trimming took off 0 bases at V and 4 bases at J, with 17 bases between the two ends. Germline assignment: CDR1 MGHRA and CDR2 YSYEKL. CDR3 region: CASSQDLWGALSDTQYF. The CDR3 DNA follows: TGCGCCAGCAGCCAAGATCTTTGGGGGGCTCTTTCAGATACGCAGTATTTT.

The gene calls are TRBV20-1 and TRBJ1-1; D gene ambiguous. Germline V gene sequence: CDR1 DFQATT, CDR2 SNEGSKA (reference sequence). V was clipped by 1 base and J by 1 base, with 13 bases between them. The CDR3 extends over 15 amino acids. The CDR3 bases are TGCAGTGCTAGAGGAAAAGGACCGTGGAACACTGAAGCTTTCTTT. Translating gives CSARGKGPWNTEAFF.

The V gene is TRBV15, the J gene TRBJ1-2, with D possibly matching TRBD1 (6 bases). V gave up 0 bases and J gave up 2 bases, with 10 bases separating them. Germline lookup yields CDR1 LNHNV and CDR2 YYDKDF (reference sequence). CDR3 size: 15 residues. Here the CDR3 reads CATSRDLTGNYGYTF. DNA for the CDR3: TGTGCCACCAGCAGAGATCTCACAGGGAACTATGGCTACACCTTC.

The chain employs TRBV6-2 or TRBV6-3 and TRBJ2-1; 10 bases agree with TRBD2. The CDR3 is made up of 16 amino acids. Germline CDR1 and CDR2: MNHEY and SVGEGT. Trimming removed 4 bases from V and 3 bases from J; junction bases left unmatched: 6. CDR3 bases: TGTGCCAGCAGTTCTAAAGCGGGGGGGCGCTACAATGAGCAGTTCTTC. It specifies CASSSKAGGRYNEQFF.

The V call is TRBV2, the J call TRBJ2-6; the D gene is possibly TRBD1 (5 bases). There are 17 residues in the CDR3. V was shortened by 3 bases and J by 0 bases, with 12 bases between the two germline ends. The V gene's germline CDR1 is SNHLY and CDR2 FYNNEI. The CDR3 DNA reads TGTGCCAGCAGTGATCAGGGTAAAAGCTCTGGGGCCAACGTCCTGACTTTC. It encodes CASSDQGKSSGANVLTF.